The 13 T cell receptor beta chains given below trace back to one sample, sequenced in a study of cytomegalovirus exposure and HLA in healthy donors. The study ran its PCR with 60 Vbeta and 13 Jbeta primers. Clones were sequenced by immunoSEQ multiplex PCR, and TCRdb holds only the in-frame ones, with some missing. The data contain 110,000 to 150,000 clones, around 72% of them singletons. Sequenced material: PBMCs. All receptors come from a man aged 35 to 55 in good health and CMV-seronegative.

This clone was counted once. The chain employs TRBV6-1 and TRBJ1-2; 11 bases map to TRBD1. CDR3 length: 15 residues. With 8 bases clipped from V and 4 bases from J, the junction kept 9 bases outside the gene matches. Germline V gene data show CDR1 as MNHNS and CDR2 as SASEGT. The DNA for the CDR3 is TGTGCCAGCCGGGACAGGGGGGAATTAATCTATGGCTACACCTTC. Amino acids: CASRDRGELIYGYTF.

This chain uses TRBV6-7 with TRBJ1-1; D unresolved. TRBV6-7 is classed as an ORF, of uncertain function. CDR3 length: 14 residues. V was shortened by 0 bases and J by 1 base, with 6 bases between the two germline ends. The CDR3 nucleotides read TGTGCCAGCAGTTACTCGAGTAAGAACACTGAAGCTTTCTTT. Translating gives CASSYSSKNTEAFF.

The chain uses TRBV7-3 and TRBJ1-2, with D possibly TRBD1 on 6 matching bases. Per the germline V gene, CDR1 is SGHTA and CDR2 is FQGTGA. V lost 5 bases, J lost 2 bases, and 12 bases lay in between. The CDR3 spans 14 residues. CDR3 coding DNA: TGTGCCAGCAGCATAGGGGGTCCCAACTATGGCTACACCTTC. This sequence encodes CASSIGGPNYGYTF.

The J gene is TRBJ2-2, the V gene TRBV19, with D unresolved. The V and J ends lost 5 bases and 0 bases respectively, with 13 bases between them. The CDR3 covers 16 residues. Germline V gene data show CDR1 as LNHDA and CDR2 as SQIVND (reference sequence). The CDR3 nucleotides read TGTGCCAGTAGTCTGGATCAGGTCGCGAACACCGGGGAGCTGTTTTTT. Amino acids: CASSLDQVANTGELFF.

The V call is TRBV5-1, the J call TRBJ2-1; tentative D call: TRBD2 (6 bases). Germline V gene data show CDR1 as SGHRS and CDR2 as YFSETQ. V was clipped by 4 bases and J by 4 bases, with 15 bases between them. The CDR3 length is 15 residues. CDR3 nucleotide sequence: TGCGCCAGCAGCGCGCCGGGACTGGGATACAATGAGCAGTTCTTC. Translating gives CASSAPGLGYNEQFF. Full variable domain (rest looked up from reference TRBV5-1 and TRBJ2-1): KAGVTQTPRYLIKTRGQQVTLSCSPISGHRSVSWYQQTPGQGLQFLFEYFSETQRNKGNFPGRFSGRQFSNSRSEMNVSTLELGDSALYLCASSAPGLGYNEQFFGPGTRLTVL.

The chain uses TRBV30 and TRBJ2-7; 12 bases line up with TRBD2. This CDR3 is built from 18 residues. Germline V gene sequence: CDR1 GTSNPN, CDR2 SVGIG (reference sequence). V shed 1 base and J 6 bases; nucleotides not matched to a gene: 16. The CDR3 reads CAWSEKGGTSGPHREQYF. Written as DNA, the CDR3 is TGTGCCTGGAGTGAAAAAGGGGGGACTAGCGGGCCCCACCGCGAGCAGTACTTC.

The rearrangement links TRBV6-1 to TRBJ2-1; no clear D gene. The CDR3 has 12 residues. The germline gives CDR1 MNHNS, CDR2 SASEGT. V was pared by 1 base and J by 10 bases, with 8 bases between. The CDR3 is CASSEGAFEQFF. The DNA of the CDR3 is TGTGCCAGCAGTGAAGGGGCGTTCGAGCAGTTCTTC.

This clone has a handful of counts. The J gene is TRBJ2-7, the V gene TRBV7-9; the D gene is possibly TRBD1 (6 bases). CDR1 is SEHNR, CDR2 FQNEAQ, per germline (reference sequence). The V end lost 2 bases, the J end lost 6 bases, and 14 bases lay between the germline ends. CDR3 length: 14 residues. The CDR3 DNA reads TGTGCCAGCAGCTTACTCGACAGGCTGATCGAGCAGTACTTC. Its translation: CASSLLDRLIEQYF. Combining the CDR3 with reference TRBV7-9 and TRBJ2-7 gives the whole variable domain DTGVSQNPRHKITKRGQNVTFRCDPISEHNRLYWYRQTLGQGPEFLTYFQNEAQLEKSRLLSDRFSAERPKGSFSTLEIQRTEQGDSAMYLCASSLLDRLIEQYFGPGTRLTVT.

CDR3 in DNA: TGTGCCAGCAGTGAATCCCCGACAGGGAACACCGGGGAGCTGTTTTTT. Its protein is CASSESPTGNTGELFF. This chain links TRBV6-1 with TRBJ2-2; tentative D call: TRBD1 (6 bases). CDR3 size: 16 residues. With 2 bases removed from V and 1 base from J, the gap between germline ends came to 11 bases. Germline loops: CDR1 MNHNS, CDR2 SASEGT.

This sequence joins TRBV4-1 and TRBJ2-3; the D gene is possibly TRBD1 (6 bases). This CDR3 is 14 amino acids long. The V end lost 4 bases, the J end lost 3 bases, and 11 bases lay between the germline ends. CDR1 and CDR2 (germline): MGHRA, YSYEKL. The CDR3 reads CASSLGQLTDTQYF. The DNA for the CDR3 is TGCGCCAGCAGCCTAGGACAGTTAACAGATACGCAGTATTTT.

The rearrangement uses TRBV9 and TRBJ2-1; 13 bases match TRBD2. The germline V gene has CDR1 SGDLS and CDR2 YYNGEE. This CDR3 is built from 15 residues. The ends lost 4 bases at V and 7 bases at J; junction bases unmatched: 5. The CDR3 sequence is CASSLLAGGPNEQFF. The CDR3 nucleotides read TGTGCCAGCAGCCTACTAGCGGGAGGGCCTAATGAGCAGTTCTTC.

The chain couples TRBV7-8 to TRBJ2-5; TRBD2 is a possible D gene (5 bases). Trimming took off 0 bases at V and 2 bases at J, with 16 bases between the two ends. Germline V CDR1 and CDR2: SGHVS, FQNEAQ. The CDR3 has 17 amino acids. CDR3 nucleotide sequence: TGTGCCAGCAGCTTAGCTCGTAGTCGGCGGGTTCAAGAGACCCAGTACTTC. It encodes CASSLARSRRVQETQYF. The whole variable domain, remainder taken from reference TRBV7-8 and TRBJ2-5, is GAGVSQSPRYKVAKRGQDVALRCDPISGHVSLFWYQQALGQGPEFLTYFQNEAQLDKSGLPSDRFFAERPEGSVSTLKIQRTQQEDSAVYLCASSLARSRRVQETQYFGPGTRLLVL.

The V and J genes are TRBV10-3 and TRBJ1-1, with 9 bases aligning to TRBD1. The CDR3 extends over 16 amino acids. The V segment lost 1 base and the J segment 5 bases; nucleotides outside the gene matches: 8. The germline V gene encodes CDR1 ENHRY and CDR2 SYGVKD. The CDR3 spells CAISEWTGAFETEAFF. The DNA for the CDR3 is TGTGCCATCAGTGAGTGGACAGGGGCATTCGAAACTGAAGCTTTCTTT.